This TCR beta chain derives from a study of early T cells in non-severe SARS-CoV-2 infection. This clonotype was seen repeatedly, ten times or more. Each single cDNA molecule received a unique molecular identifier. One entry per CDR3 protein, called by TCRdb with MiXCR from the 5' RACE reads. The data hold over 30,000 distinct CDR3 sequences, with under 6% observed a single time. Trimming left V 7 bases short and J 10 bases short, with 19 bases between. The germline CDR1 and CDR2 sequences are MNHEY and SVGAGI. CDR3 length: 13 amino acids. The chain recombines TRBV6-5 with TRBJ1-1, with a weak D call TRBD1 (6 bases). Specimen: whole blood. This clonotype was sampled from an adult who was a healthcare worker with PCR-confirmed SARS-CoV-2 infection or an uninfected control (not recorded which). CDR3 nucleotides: TGTGCCAGCATCGGAGGGGGGGCCGCCCGAGCTTTCTTT. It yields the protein CASIGGGAARAFF.